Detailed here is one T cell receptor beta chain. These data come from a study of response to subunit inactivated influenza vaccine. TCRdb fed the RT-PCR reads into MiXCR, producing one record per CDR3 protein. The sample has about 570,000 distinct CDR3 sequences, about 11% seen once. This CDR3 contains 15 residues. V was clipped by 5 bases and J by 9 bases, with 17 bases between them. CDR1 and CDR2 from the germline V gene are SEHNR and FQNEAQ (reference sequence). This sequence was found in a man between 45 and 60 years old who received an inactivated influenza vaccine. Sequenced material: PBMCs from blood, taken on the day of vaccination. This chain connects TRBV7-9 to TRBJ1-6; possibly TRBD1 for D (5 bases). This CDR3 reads CASSHRDWATSPLHF. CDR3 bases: TGTGCCAGCAGCCACCGGGACTGGGCGACTTCACCCCTCCACTTT.